This T cell receptor (beta chain) came from a study of blood T cell repertoires in COVID-19. For the study at large: There were acute and convalescent COVID-19 samples, and they came from the United States, Italy and Spain.

There are 15 residues in the CDR3. The V and J ends lost 5 bases and 0 bases, in that order; junction bases with no gene match: 7. Germline V gene sequence: CDR1 SSHAT, CDR2 FNYEAQ (reference sequence). Sequenced by immunoSEQ multiplex PCR; TCRdb stores in-frame clones only, minus some. The sample has tens of thousands of clones, about three quarters seen once. This chain joins TRBV7-7 and TRBJ2-7; 7 nucleotides line up with TRBD1. The sequencing sample was made of peripheral blood. The origin of this receptor is a human donor in a cohort sampled during active COVID-19. The CDR3 DNA reads TGTGCCAGCAGCCCCGGGACAGCCGGCTCCTACGAGCAGTACTTC. It codes for CASSPGTAGSYEQYF.